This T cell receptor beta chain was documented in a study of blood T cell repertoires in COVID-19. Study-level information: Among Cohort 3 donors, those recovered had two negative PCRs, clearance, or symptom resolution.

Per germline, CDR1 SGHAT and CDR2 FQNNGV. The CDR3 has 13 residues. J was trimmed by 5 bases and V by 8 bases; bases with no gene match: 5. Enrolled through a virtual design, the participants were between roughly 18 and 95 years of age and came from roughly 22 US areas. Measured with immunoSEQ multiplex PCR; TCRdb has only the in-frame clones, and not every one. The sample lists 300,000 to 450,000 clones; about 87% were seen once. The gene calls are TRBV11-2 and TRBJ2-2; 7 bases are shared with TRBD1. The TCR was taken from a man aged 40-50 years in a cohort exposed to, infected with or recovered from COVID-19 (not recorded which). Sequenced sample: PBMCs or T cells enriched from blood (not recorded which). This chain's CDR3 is CASQTRGTGELFF. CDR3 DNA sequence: TGTGCCAGCCAGACCAGGGGGACCGGGGAGCTGTTTTTT.